This is a list of T cell receptor beta chains from one sample in a study of blood T cell repertoires in COVID-19. Generated by immunoSEQ multiplex PCR, the TCRdb table keeps only in-frame clones and is missing some. The sample yields approximately 240,000 clones, about 80% seen once. Sequenced: peripheral blood. The source of these receptors is a woman between 25 and 40 years old who had recovered from COVID-19. The CDR3 runs from the conserved cysteine through the conserved F or W. D genes are given only for firm matches. Rows give clone size only sometimes, using once, few, many, or a class for an expanded clone.

d_call,cdr3_length,clone_size,j_call,v_call,cdr3_nt,cdr3_aa
-,14,-,TRBJ2-1,TRBV9,TGTGCCAGCAGTAGCACTTCGGCCAACAATGAGCAGTTCTTC,CASSSTSANNEQFF
-,13,once,TRBJ2-7,TRBV27,TGTGCCAGCAGTTTAGGGGACACCTACGAGCAGTACTTC,CASSLGDTYEQYF
TRBD1,14,-,TRBJ2-7,TRBV28,TGTGCCAGCAGAACACGACAGGGGCCTTTCGAGCAGTACTTC,CASRTRQGPFEQYF
TRBD2,15,-,TRBJ2-3,TRBV5-1,TGCGCCAGCAGCTTGGCTAGCGGGAACACAGATACGCAGTATTTT,CASSLASGNTDTQYF
TRBD2,20,-,TRBJ2-1,TRBV3-1/TRBV3-2,TGTGCCAGCAGCCCTATTGATGGGACTAGCGGCAGAGTCACCAGCAATGAGCAGTTCTTC,CASSPIDGTSGRVTSNEQFF
TRBD2,14,few,TRBJ2-7,TRBV6-5,TGTGCCAGCACTGGCGGGAGTTTCAGCCACGAGCAGTACTTC,CASTGGSFSHEQYF
TRBD2,18,-,TRBJ2-4,TRBV27,TGTGCCAGCCGCCCGGTGGGTAGCGGGAGGCTAGCCAAAAACATTCAGTACTTC,CASRPVGSGRLAKNIQYF
-,14,-,TRBJ2-7,TRBV5-1,TGCGCCAGCAGCTTGGTTGGGAGCTCCTACGAGCAGTACTTC,CASSLVGSSYEQYF
TRBD1,13,once,TRBJ1-2,TRBV25-1,TGTGCCAGCAGATCTTCGGACAGGGACGGCTACACCTTC,CASRSSDRDGYTF
-,17,-,TRBJ1-4,TRBV30,TGTGCCTGGAGTGGACCAGGGGATCTGGCAACTAATGAAAAACTGTTTTTT,CAWSGPGDLATNEKLFF
-,12,-,TRBJ2-3,TRBV7-3,TGTGCCAGCAGCTCTAACACAGATACGCAGTATTTT,CASSSNTDTQYF
TRBD1,16,once,TRBJ1-5,TRBV27,TGTGCCAGCAGTTCGGGACAGAGCTTTAGCAATCAGCCCCAGCATTTT,CASSSGQSFSNQPQHF
TRBD1,15,once,TRBJ1-3,TRBV28,TGTGCCAGCAGTCAGATGACAGGGCCTGGAAACACCATATATTTT,CASSQMTGPGNTIYF
-,15,few,TRBJ1-2,TRBV5-1,TGCGCCAGCAGGCCCGATCCGGGACAAATAGGAGGCTACACCTTC,CASRPDPGQIGGYTF
TRBD1,15,-,TRBJ2-2,TRBV6-5,TGTGCCAGCAGTAGAGGGGGCGCCGACACCGGGGAGCTGTTTTTT,CASSRGGADTGELFF
-,12,-,TRBJ1-1,TRBV28,TGTGCCAGCAGTCGTCCGAACACTGAAGCTTTCTTT,CASSRPNTEAFF
-,14,once,TRBJ1-2,TRBV5-1,TGCGCCAGCAGCTTGGACAGGGTATTTAATGGCTACACCTTC,CASSLDRVFNGYTF
-,15,once,TRBJ2-5,TRBV28,TGTGCCAGCAGTTTATGGACTGCGGGACAAGAGACCCAGTACTTC,CASSLWTAGQETQYF
-,12,-,TRBJ2-3,TRBV27,TGTGCCAGCAGTGAGGGTTCAGATACGCAGTATTTT,CASSEGSDTQYF
TRBD1,13,-,TRBJ2-1,TRBV18,TGTGCCAGCTCCGCTCAGCAGGGGGATGAGCAGTTCTTC,CASSAQQGDEQFF
TRBD2,18,once,TRBJ2-2,TRBV6-1,TGTGCCAGCAGTGAAGAAGTTGGGCGGGAGGGCCGCACCGGGGAGCTGTTTTTT,CASSEEVGREGRTGELFF
-,16,-,TRBJ2-5,TRBV7-9,TGTGCCAGCAGCGATCGGACTCTGGGAGAACAAGAGACCCAGTACTTC,CASSDRTLGEQETQYF
-,14,few,TRBJ2-2,TRBV2,TGTGCCAGCCGTTCGGGTACGAACACCGGGGAGCTGTTTTTT,CASRSGTNTGELFF